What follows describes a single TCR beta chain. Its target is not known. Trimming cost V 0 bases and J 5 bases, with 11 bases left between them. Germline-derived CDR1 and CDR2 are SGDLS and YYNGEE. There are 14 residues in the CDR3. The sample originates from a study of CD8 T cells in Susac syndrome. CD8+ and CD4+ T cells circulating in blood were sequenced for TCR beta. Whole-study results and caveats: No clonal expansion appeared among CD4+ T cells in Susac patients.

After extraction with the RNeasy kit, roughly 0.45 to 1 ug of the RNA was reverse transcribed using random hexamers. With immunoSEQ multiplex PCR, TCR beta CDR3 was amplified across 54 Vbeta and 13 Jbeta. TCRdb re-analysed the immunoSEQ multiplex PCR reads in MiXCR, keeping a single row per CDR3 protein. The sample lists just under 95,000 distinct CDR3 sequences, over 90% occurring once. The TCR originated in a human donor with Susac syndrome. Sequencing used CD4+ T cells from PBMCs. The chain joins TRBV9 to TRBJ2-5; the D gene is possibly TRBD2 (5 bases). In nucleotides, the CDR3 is TGTGCCAGCAGCGTAGACAGCGGATGGGAGACCCAGTACTTC. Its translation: CASSVDSGWETQYF.